The T cell receptor beta chain described here comes from a study of blood T cell repertoires in COVID-19. As processed by the authors: Counts of nucleated cells, estimated from reference gene primer amplification, were obtained. The protocol was immunoSEQ multiplex PCR, while the TCRdb copy is restricted to in-frame clones and leaves out a portion. For V, J and clone size, that table is used; D and trimming come from the DNA. Among approximately 230,000 clones, about 93% were seen once, and the ten largest hold 1.9%. Source material: PBMCs or T cells enriched from blood (not recorded which). This clonotype originated in a woman between 18 and 30 years old who had recovered from COVID-19.

As DNA, the CDR3 is TGTGCCAGCAGCGCAGGGAACACTGAAGCTTTCTTT. Protein product: CASSAGNTEAFF. The chain couples TRBV2 to TRBJ1-1; the D is unclear. V gave up 6 bases and J gave up 1 base, with 6 bases separating them. The CDR3 has 12 amino acids. Germline lookup yields CDR1 SNHLY and CDR2 FYNNEI.